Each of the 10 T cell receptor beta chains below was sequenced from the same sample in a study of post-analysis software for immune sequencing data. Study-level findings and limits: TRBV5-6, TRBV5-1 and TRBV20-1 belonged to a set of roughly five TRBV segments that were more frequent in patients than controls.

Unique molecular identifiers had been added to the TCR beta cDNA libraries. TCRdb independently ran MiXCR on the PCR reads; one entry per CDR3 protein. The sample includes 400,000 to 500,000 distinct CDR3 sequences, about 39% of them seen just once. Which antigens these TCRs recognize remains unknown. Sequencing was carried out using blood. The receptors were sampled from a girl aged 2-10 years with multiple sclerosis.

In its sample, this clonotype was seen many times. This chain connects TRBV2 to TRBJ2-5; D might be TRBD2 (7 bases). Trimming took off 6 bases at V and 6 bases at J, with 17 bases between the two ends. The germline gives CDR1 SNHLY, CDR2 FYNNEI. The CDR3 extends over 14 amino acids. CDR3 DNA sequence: TGTGCCAGCAGGAATCCCCGGGGGGCCCAGACCCAGTACTTC. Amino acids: CASRNPRGAQTQYF.

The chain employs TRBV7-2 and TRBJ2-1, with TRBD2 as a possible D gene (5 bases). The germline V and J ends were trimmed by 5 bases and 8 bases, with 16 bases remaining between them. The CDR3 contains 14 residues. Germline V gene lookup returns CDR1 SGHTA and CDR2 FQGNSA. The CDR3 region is CASSPLVGADEQFF. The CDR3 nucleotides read TGTGCCAGCAGCCCCCTAGTAGGAGCGGATGAGCAGTTCTTC.

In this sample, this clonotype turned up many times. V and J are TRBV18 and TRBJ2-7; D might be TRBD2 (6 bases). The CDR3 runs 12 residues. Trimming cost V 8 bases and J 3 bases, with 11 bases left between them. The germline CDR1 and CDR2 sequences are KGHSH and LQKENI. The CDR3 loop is CASSPGSYEQYF. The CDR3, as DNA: TGTGCCAGCAGTCCCGGGAGCTACGAGCAGTACTTC.

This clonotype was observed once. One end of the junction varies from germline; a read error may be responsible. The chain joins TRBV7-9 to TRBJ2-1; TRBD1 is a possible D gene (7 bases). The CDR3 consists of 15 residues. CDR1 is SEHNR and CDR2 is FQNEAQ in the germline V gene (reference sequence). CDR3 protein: CTSSLTTGRSYEQFF. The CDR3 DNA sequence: TGTACCAGCAGCCTCACGACAGGGAGGTCCTATGAGCAGTTCTTC. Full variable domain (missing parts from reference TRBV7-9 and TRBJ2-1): DTGVSQNPRHKITKRGQNVTFRCDPISEHNRLYWYRQTLGQGPEFLTYFQNEAQLEKSRLLSDRFSAERPKGSFSTLEIQRTEQGDSAMYLCTSSLTTGRSYEQFFGPGTRLTVL.

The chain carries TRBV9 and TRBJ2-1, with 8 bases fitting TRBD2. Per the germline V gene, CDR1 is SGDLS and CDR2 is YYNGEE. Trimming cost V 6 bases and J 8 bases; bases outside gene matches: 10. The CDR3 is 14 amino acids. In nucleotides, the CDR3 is TGTGCCAGCACAGCGGGGGTAACGAGGGATGAGCAGTTCTTC. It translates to CASTAGVTRDEQFF. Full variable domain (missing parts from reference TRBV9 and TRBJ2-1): DSGVTQTPKHLITATGQRVTLRCSPRSGDLSVYWYQQSLDQGLQFLIQYYNGEERAKGNILERFSAQQFPDLHSELNLSSLELGDSALYFCASTAGVTRDEQFFGPGTRLTVL.

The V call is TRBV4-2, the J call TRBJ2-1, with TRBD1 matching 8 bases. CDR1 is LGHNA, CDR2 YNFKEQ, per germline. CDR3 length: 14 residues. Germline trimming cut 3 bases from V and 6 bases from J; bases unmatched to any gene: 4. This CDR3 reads CASSHRGQGNEQFF. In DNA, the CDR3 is TGTGCCAGCAGCCACAGGGGGCAGGGCAATGAGCAGTTCTTC.

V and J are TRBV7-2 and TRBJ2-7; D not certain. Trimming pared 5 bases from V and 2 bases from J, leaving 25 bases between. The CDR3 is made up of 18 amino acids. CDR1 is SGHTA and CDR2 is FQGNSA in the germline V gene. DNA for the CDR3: TGTGCCAGCAGCCGACTCCCTCTGGTTGGCGCAAGAACCTACGAGCAGTACTTC. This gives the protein CASSRLPLVGARTYEQYF.

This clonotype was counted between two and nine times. The CDR3 spells CSVTGTSSADTQYF. Here the CDR3 DNA reads TGCAGCGTCACCGGGACTAGTAGTGCAGATACGCAGTATTTT. V usage is TRBV29-1 and J usage is TRBJ2-3, with TRBD2 matching 8 bases. The germline V gene has CDR1 SQVTM and CDR2 ANQGSEA. The ends lost 6 bases at V and 4 bases at J; junction bases unmatched: 9. The CDR3 is 14 amino acids.

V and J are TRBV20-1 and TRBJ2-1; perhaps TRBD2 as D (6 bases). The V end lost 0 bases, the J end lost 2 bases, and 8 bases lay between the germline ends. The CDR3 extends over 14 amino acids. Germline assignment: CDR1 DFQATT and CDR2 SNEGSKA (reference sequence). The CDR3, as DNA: TGCAGTGCTAGAGAGGAGGGGCCCTACAATGAGCAGTTCTTC. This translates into CSAREEGPYNEQFF.

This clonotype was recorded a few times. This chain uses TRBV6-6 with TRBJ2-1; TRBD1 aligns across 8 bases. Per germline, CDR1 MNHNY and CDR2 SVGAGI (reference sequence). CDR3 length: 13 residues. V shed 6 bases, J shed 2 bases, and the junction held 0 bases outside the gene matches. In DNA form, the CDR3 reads TGTGCCAGCAGGGACAGGGCCTACAATGAGCAGTTCTTC. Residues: CASRDRAYNEQFF.